This T cell receptor beta chain is from a study of cytomegalovirus exposure and HLA in healthy donors. Study outcomes and limitations: Per published reports, the classifier diagnosed cytomegalovirus status with high specificity and sensitivity. The tendency of first-cohort TCR clusters to co-occur in the approximately 110 validation repertoires was the finding of a later analysis. Cytomegalovirus association was listed for around 180 TCR beta chains. Whilst most TCR sequences proved rare, a subset of public TCRs occurred across many donors.

The ends lost 4 bases at V and 3 bases at J; junction bases unmatched: 2. The CDR3 spans 15 residues. Germline V gives CDR1 SEHNR, CDR2 FQNEAQ (reference sequence). The table came from immunoSEQ multiplex PCR; TCRdb's copy has only in-frame clones and leaves some out. Found here are over 200,000 clones, 90% of them singletons; the top ten hold approximately 3.1%. This clone was found once. Its antigen is unknown. The rearrangement links TRBV7-9 to TRBJ2-1; 11 nucleotides line up with TRBD2. This clonotype was sampled from a woman aged 30 to 39 in good health and CMV-seronegative. Sequenced: PBMCs. In DNA, the CDR3 is TGTGCCAGCAGCTCCGGGACTAGCGGCTACAATGAGCAGTTCTTC. This codes for CASSSGTSGYNEQFF.